This T cell receptor (beta chain) was found in a study of T-cell memory formation after mild COVID-19. The CDR3 has 16 amino acids. Deletions cut 0 bases from V and 0 bases from J, with 9 bases between. Germline V gene sequence: CDR1 MGHRA, CDR2 YSYEKL. Study findings and constraints: Clones shrinking between day 15 and 85 showed a balanced CD4/CD8 split, and those that grew later tilted toward CD4+. Contracting CD4+ clones sat mainly in CM and EM; CD8+ in EMRA.

TCRdb reprocessed the 5' RACE reads with MiXCR, giving one entry per CDR3 protein. This table has about 560,000 distinct CDR3 sequences, roughly 20% appearing once. This clonotype was seen only a few times. Its specificity is not known. The clonotype comes from an adult woman who had mild COVID-19 (a few samples of this study predate the infection). Cell type and time point are not known. What was sequenced was PBMCs or a T cell subset sorted from them (not recorded which). The chain couples TRBV4-1 to TRBJ2-1, with no clear D. The CDR3 nucleotides read TGCGCCAGCAGCCAAGATCTGAGGAGCTCCTACAATGAGCAGTTCTTC. It specifies CASSQDLRSSYNEQFF.